These T cell receptor beta chains were read from a single sample in a study of blood T cell repertoires in COVID-19. The table came from immunoSEQ multiplex PCR; TCRdb's copy has only in-frame clones and leaves some out. The sample lists over 75,000 clones, approximately 89% seen once, with around 5% in the top ten. Sequencing input: peripheral blood. The receptors come from a woman of 80 years or more with active COVID-19. CDR3s include the opening cysteine and the closing phenylalanine or tryptophan. The D gene is left open where the match is weak. Clone size, where shown, is once, few, many, or a class for clones that have expanded.

>TRBV12-3/TRBV12-4|once|TRBJ2-3|11|.
TGTGCCAGCACCCTCAGGGATACGCAGTATTTT
CASTLRDTQYF
>TRBV6-5|.|TRBJ1-1|15|TRBD1
TGTGCCAGCAGTTACTCAGGGGGCGTGAACACTGAAGCTTTCTTT
CASSYSGGVNTEAFF
>TRBV9|few|TRBJ2-3|15|TRBD1
TGTGCCAGCAGCGCCAGACAGGGAGGCACAGATACGCAGTATTTT
CASSARQGGTDTQYF
>TRBV6-5|.|TRBJ2-7|11|.
TGTGCCAGCAGCCCCCATCTAGGGCAGTACTTC
CASSPHLGQYF
>TRBV19|.|TRBJ1-2|16|.
TGTGCCAGTAGTACTTCAACAGGCCCCGGAGGGTATGGCTACACCTTC
CASSTSTGPGGYGYTF
>TRBV14|.|TRBJ1-2|15|.
TGTGCCAGCAGCCAAGAGCACAGGGCTAACTATGGCTACACCTTC
CASSQEHRANYGYTF
>TRBV6-2/TRBV6-3|.|TRBJ1-5|15|.
TGTGCCAGCAGTGATAGGACAGATATCTATCAGCCCCAGCATTTT
CASSDRTDIYQPQHF
>TRBV6-5|.|TRBJ1-1|15|TRBD1
TGTGCCAGCAGTACCCGGGACAGGGGAAGAACTGAAGCTTTCTTT
CASSTRDRGRTEAFF
>TRBV27|.|TRBJ2-7|14|.
TGTGCCAGCAGTCTCGTGGGTCGGGCCTACGAGCAGTACTTC
CASSLVGRAYEQYF
>TRBV27|.|TRBJ1-4|13|.
TGTGCCAGCAGTCATGCAACTAATGAAAAACTGTTTTTT
CASSHATNEKLFF
>TRBV9|.|TRBJ1-1|14|.
TGTGCCAGCAGCCCAGGACAGCTGAACACTGAAGCTTTCTTT
CASSPGQLNTEAFF
>TRBV13|.|TRBJ2-2|17|TRBD2
TGTGCCAGCAGCTCCCTAGCGGGAGGGTCGTACACCGGGGAGCTGTTTTTT
CASSSLAGGSYTGELFF
>TRBV19|once|TRBJ2-1|14|TRBD2
TGTGCCAGTAGTCCTTTGAGGGAGGGCAATGAGCAGTTCTTC
CASSPLREGNEQFF
>TRBV14|.|TRBJ2-7|16|TRBD2
TGTGCCAGCAGCCTCGGGGGTAGCGGGAGAGGATACGAGCAGTACTTC
CASSLGGSGRGYEQYF
>TRBV5-1|few|TRBJ2-1|15|TRBD2
TGCGCCAGCAGCTTCGGGCTAGCGGGCCCTAATGAGCAGTTCTTC
CASSFGLAGPNEQFF
>TRBV29-1|.|TRBJ1-2|12|TRBD1
TGCAGCGCGGGGACAGCAAACTATGGCTACACCTTC
CSAGTANYGYTF
>TRBV18|.|TRBJ2-5|13|.
TGTGCCAGCTCACCGGAGATACAAGAGACCCAGTACTTC
CASSPEIQETQYF
>TRBV9|.|TRBJ2-3|14|.
TGTGCCAGCAGCGTAGCATCCCTTCAGGATACGCAGTATTTT
CASSVASLQDTQYF
>TRBV7-2|few|TRBJ1-2|15|TRBD1
TGTGCCAGCAGCTTAGCCGGGACAGACCTCTATGGCTACACCTTC
CASSLAGTDLYGYTF
>TRBV27|once|TRBJ2-1|17|TRBD2
TGTGCCAGCAGTTTGAGGGGCGGACTAGCGGGATTGTATGAGCAGTTCTTC
CASSLRGGLAGLYEQFF
>TRBV5-1|.|TRBJ1-5|14|.
TGCGCCAGCAGCCCAGGTGGTGGCAATCAGCCCCAGCATTTT
CASSPGGGNQPQHF
>TRBV25-1|.|TRBJ2-7|13|.
TGTGCCAGCAGTCCCCTAAGCAACTACGAGCAGTACTTC
CASSPLSNYEQYF